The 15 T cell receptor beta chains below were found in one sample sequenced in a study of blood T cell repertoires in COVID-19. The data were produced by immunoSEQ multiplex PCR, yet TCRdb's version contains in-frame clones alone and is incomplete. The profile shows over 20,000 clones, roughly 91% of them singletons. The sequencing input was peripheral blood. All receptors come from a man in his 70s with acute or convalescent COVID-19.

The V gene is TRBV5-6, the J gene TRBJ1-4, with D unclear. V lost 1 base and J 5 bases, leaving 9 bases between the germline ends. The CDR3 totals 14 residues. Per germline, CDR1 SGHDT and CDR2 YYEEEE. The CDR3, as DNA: TGTGCCAGCAGCTTGATGAGAGGGAATGAAAAACTGTTTTTT. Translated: CASSLMRGNEKLFF.

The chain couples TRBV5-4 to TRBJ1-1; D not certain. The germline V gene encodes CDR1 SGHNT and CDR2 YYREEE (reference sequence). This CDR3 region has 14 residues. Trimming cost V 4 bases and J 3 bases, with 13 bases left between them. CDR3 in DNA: TGTGCCAGCAGCCGGACGCCCGGGGACACTGAAGCTTTCTTT. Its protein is CASSRTPGDTEAFF.

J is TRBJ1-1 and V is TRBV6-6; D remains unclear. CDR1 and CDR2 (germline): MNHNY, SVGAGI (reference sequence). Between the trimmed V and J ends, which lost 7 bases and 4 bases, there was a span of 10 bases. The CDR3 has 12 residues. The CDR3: CASTRSGTEAFF. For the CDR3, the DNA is TGTGCCAGCACGCGATCCGGCACTGAAGCTTTCTTT.

DNA of the CDR3: TGTGCCAGCAGCCAAGACGCGTTTGCGCAGTACTTC. Its translation is CASSQDAFAQYF. The chain recombines TRBV14 with TRBJ2-7, with no clear D. The CDR3 is made up of 12 amino acids. In germline, CDR1 is SGHDN, CDR2 FVKESK. V shed 0 bases and J shed 9 bases, with 9 bases lying between them.

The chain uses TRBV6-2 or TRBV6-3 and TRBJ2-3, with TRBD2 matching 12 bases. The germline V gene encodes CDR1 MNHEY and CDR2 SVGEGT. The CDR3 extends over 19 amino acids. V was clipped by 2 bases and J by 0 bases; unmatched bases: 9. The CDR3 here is CASSYPTSGRPTSTDTQYF. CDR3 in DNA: TGTGCCAGCAGTTACCCGACTAGCGGGAGACCCACTAGCACAGATACGCAGTATTTT.

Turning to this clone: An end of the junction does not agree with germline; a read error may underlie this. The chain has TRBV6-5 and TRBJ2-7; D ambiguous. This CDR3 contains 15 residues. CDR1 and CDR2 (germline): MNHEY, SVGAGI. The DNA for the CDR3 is TGTGCCAGCAGTCCCCACGTGGTGGCATCGACTCTCCTTTCCTTC. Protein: CASSPHVVASTLLSF.

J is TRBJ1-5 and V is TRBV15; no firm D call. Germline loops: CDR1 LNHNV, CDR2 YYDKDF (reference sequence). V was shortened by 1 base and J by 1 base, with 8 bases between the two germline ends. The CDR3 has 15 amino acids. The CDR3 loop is CATSRGGASNQPQHF. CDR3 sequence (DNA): TGTGCCACCAGCAGAGGCGGCGCGAGCAATCAGCCCCAGCATTTT. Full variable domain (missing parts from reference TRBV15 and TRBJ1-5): DAMVIQNPRYQVTQFGKPVTLSCSQTLNHNVMYWYQQKSSQAPKLLFHYYDKDFNNEADTPDNFQSRRPNTSFCFLDIRSPGLGDTAMYLCATSRGGASNQPQHFGDGTRLSIL.

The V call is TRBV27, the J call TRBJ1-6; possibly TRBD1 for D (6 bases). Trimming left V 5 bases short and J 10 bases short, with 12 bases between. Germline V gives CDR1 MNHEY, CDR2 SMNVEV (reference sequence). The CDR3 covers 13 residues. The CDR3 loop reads CASSLTGKSPLHF. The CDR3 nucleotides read TGTGCCAGCAGTCTCACAGGGAAGTCACCCCTCCACTTT.

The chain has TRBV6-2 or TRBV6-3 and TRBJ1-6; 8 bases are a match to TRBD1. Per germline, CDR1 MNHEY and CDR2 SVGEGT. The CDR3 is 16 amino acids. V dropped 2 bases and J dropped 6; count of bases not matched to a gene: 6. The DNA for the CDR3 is TGTGCCAGCAGTTACCTTGGGCAGGGGGCTAATTCACCCCTCCACTTT. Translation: CASSYLGQGANSPLHF.

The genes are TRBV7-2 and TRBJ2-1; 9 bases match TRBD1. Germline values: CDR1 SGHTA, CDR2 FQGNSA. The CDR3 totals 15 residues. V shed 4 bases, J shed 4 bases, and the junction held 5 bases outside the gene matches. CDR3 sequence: CASSSTGGSYNEQFF. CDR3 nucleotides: TGTGCCAGCAGCTCGACAGGGGGGAGTTACAATGAGCAGTTCTTC. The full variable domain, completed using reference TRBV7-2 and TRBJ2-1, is GAGVSQSPSNKVTEKGKDVELRCDPISGHTALYWYRQSLGQGLEFLIYFQGNSAPDKSGLPSDRFSAERTGGSVSTLTIQRTQQEDSAVYLCASSSTGGSYNEQFFGPGTRLTVL.

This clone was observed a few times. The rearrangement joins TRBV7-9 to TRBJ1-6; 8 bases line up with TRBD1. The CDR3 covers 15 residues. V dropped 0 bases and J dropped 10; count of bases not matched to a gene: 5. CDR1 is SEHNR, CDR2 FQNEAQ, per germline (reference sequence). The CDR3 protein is CASSLADRAYSPLHF. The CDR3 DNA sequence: TGTGCCAGCAGCTTAGCGGACAGGGCTTACTCACCCCTCCACTTT.

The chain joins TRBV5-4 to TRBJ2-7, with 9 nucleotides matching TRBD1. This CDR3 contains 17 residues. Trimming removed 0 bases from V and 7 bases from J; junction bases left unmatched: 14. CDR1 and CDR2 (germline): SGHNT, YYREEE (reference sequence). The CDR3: CASSLEAPGTGRGEQYF. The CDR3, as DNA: TGTGCCAGCAGCTTGGAGGCACCCGGGACAGGGAGGGGAGAGCAGTACTTC.

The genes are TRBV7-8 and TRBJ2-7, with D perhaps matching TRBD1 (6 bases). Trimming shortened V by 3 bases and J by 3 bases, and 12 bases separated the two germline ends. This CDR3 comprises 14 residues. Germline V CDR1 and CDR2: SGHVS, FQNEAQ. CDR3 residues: CASSFGQGIYEQYF. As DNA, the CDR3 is TGTGCCAGCAGCTTTGGCCAGGGGATCTACGAGCAGTACTTC.

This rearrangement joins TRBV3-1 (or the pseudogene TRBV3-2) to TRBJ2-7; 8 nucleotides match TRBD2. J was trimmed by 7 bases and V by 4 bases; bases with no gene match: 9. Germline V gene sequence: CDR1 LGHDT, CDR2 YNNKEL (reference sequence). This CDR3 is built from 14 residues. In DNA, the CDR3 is TGTGCCAGCAGCCTGGCGGGACTAGAGGTTGAGCAGTACTTC. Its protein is CASSLAGLEVEQYF.

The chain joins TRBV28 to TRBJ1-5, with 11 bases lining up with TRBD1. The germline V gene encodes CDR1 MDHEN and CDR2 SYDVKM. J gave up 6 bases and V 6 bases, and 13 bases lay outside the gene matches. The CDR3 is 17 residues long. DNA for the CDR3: TGTGCCAGCAGAACCACCCCGGGACAGGGGGGAAGTCAGCCCCAGCATTTT. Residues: CASRTTPGQGGSQPQHF. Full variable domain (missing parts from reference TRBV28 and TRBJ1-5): DVKVTQSSRYLVKRTGEKVFLECVQDMDHENMFWYRQDPGLGLRLIYFSYDVKMKEKGDIPEGYSVSREKKERFSLILESASTNQTSMYLCASRTTPGQGGSQPQHFGDGTRLSIL.